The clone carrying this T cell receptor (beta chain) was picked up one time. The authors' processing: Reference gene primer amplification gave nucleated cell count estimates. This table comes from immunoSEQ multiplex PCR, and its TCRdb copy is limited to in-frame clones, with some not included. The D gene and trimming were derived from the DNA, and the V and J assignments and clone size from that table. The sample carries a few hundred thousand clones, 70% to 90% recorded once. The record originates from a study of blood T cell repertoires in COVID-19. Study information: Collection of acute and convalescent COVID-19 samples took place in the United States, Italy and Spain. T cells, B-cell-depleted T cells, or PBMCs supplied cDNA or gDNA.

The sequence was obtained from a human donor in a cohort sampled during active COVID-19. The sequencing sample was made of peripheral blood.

CDR3 loop: CASAPGGNTGELFF. The CDR3 DNA is TGTGCCAGTGCGCCTGGAGGTAACACCGGGGAGCTGTTTTTT. The chain combines TRBV19 with TRBJ2-2; weak D call: TRBD2 (5 bases). V shed 8 bases and J shed 2 bases, with 12 bases lying between them. This CDR3 spans 14 amino acids. Germline CDR1 LNHDA, CDR2 SQIVND (reference sequence).